This T cell receptor (beta chain) was profiled in a study of T cell repertoires in cytomegalovirus infection. For the study at large: CMV epitopes, recently identified HLA-C-restricted and well-studied HLA-B-restricted, were used. A matching HLA type, together with CMV infection, was signaled by public TCR beta signatures. General study findings and limits: Cumulative public TCR beta family frequency identified CMV carriers with the relevant HLA. What dominated the ex vivo response were HLA-C-restricted CMV-specific TCR beta clonotypes.

Comment on this clonotype: Its matching antigen is unknown.

Germline assignment: CDR1 LGHDT and CDR2 YNNKEL (reference sequence). This CDR3 spans 15 amino acids. V lost 2 bases and J lost 8, with 18 bases in between. TCRdb reprocessed the reads via MiXCR and lists one record per CDR3 protein. The table shows about 830,000 distinct CDR3 sequences, with about 33% occurring only once. The sample consisted of cultured CD8+ T cells from PBMCs, taken from culture after CMV antigen stimulation. This sequence joins TRBV3-1 and TRBJ1-2; D is undetermined. This clonotype was obtained from a human donor in good health (CMV status not recorded). Some clones in this sample may be carry-over from other donors' samples. As DNA, the CDR3 is TGTGCCAGCAGCCAAAGTGGCGGGGTAAAGGAGGGCTACACCTTC. It translates to CASSQSGGVKEGYTF.